This passage covers 9 T cell receptor beta chains from one sample sequenced in a study of T cell responses to AZD1222 COVID-19 vaccine. Here immunoSEQ multiplex PCR was the method, and the copy in TCRdb shows in-frame clones only, minus some. Of approximately 160,000 clones listed, around 92% were seen once; the top ten hold approximately 0.97%. Sequences were derived from peripheral blood, sampled on day 0 of AZD1222 vaccination. The source is an adult in good health.

This clone was observed a handful of times. The V gene is TRBV30, the J gene TRBJ1-5; the match to TRBD1 covers 11 bases. CDR1 is GTSNPN and CDR2 is SVGIG in the germline V gene (reference sequence). The CDR3 runs 23 residues. The trim removed 8 bases at V and 3 bases at J, leaving 33 bases unmatched. The CDR3 sequence is CARHLKPTDLGAGQGAFNQPQHF. The CDR3 bases are TGTGCCAGACATTTGAAGCCGACCGACCTGGGGGCCGGACAGGGGGCGTTCAATCAGCCCCAGCATTTT.

This chain uses TRBV7-8 with TRBJ1-2, with a possible D match to TRBD1 (5 bases). This CDR3 spans 17 amino acids. Germline values: CDR1 SGHVS, CDR2 FQNEAQ. V shed 0 bases and J shed 3 bases, with 17 bases lying between them. The CDR3 here is CASSLARAGKDHYGYTF. The CDR3 DNA sequence: TGTGCCAGCAGCTTAGCTAGGGCAGGGAAGGATCACTATGGCTACACCTTC.

The V call is TRBV20-1, the J call TRBJ2-4; D tentatively fits TRBD1 or TRBD2 (6 bases each). Germline CDR1 reads DFQATT; CDR2 reads SNEGSKA (reference sequence). V was clipped by 3 bases and J by 0 bases, with 24 bases between them. The CDR3 is made up of 19 amino acids. The CDR3 loop reads CSASPVGGRWPLAKNIQYF. CDR3 DNA: TGCAGTGCTAGTCCGGTGGGGGGCCGGTGGCCCCTAGCCAAAAACATTCAGTACTTC.

The chain uses TRBV4-1 and TRBJ2-3; the match to TRBD2 covers 7 bases. CDR3 length equals 13 residues. Germline assignment: CDR1 MGHRA and CDR2 YSYEKL. Trimming took 4 bases from V and 6 from J; bases not matched to a gene: 4. CDR3 in DNA: TGCGCCAGCAGCCCTCTCGGGGGGGATACGCAGTATTTT. Its translation is CASSPLGGDTQYF.

The chain is built from TRBV27 and TRBJ1-6; no clear D. Trimming removed 0 bases at V and 8 bases at J, with 5 bases between. The length of the CDR3 is 13 residues. The V gene's germline CDR1 is MNHEY and CDR2 SMNVEV (reference sequence). In DNA form, the CDR3 reads TGTGCCAGCAGTTTATCGCTGGATTCACCCCTCCACTTT. Amino acids: CASSLSLDSPLHF.

This chain links TRBV7-9 with TRBJ2-7; TRBD1 might be the D (6 bases). Germline-derived CDR1 and CDR2 are SEHNR and FQNEAQ (reference sequence). Trimming left V 5 bases short and J 2 bases short, with 16 bases between. The CDR3 spans 15 residues. This chain's CDR3 is CASSEGRGITYEQYF. CDR3 coding DNA: TGTGCCAGCAGCGAAGGAAGGGGGATCACCTACGAGCAGTACTTC.

This chain links TRBV2 with TRBJ1-1; 10 bases fit TRBD1. Losses at the gene ends were 0 bases for V and 5 bases for J; bases not matched to a gene: 3. This CDR3 has 15 residues. Germline V gives CDR1 SNHLY, CDR2 FYNNEI. The CDR3 DNA reads TGTGCCAGCAGTGAAGCGCGGGACAGGGGAACTGAAGCTTTCTTT. As protein: CASSEARDRGTEAFF.

On this clone itself: The sample contains more than one DNA sequence encoding this CDR3. The chain links TRBV7-9 to TRBJ2-7; D is ambiguous. The CDR3 runs to 12 residues. Germline CDR1 and CDR2: SEHNR and FQNEAQ (reference sequence). Trimming stripped 1 base from V and 5 bases from J, with 6 bases between. The CDR3: CASSLVGNEQYF. The CDR3 DNA sequence: TGTGCCAGCAGCTTAGTAGGGAACGAGCAGTACTTC.

The chain joins TRBV3-1 (or the pseudogene TRBV3-2) to TRBJ2-5; possibly TRBD2 for D (5 bases). The CDR3 has 14 residues. Trimming removed 3 bases from V and 4 bases from J, with 12 bases in between. The germline CDR1 and CDR2 sequences are LGHDT and YNNKEL (reference sequence). This chain's CDR3 is CASSQPGSPETQYF. Here the CDR3 DNA reads TGTGCCAGCAGCCAGCCGGGATCCCCAGAGACCCAGTACTTC.